The 15 T cell receptor beta chains reported below all come from one sample, sequenced in a study of memory CD4+ T cells and cytomegalovirus serostatus. The sort gate was single viable CD3+CD4+CD8-CD45RO+ cells for memory CD4+ T cells. The method was immunoSEQ multiplex PCR; TCRdb's version includes in-frame clones alone and lacks a portion of them. This table has roughly 45,000 clones, around 78% appearing once. Specimen: memory CD4+ T cells from blood. Receptors were obtained from an adult in good health and CMV-seronegative.

This clone is termed medium-sized (0.01 to 0.1%). The chain employs TRBV4-1 and TRBJ1-1; D call uncertain. The CDR3 runs to 15 residues. CDR1 and CDR2 from the germline V gene are MGHRA and YSYEKL. V lost 4 bases to trimming and J lost 0 bases, with 12 bases between them. The CDR3 protein is CASSRPGPMNTEAFF. The CDR3 DNA sequence: TGCGCCAGCAGCCGGCCCGGGCCTATGAACACTGAAGCTTTCTTT.

The rearrangement links TRBV30 to TRBJ2-5, with D perhaps being TRBD1 or TRBD2 (9 bases each). This CDR3 has 19 amino acids. CDR1 is GTSNPN and CDR2 is SVGIG in the germline V gene (reference sequence). Trimming removed 2 bases from V and 5 bases from J, with 30 bases in between. CDR3 in amino acids: CAWSTTRGGGTGWPETQYF. CDR3 nucleotide sequence: TGTGCCTGGAGTACCACGCGGGGGGGAGGGACAGGGTGGCCGGAGACCCAGTACTTC. The full variable domain, with the rest looked up from reference TRBV30 and TRBJ2-5, is SQTIHQWPATLVQPVGSPLSLECTVEGTSNPNLYWYRQAAGRGLQLLFYSVGIGQISSEVPQNLSASRPQDRQFILSSKKLLLSDSGFYLCAWSTTRGGGTGWPETQYFGPGTRLLVL.

This clone was counted a few times. V gene TRBV6-5 combines with J gene TRBJ2-1, with TRBD2 matching 12 bases. Germline V CDR1 and CDR2: MNHEY, SVGAGI. After removal of 6 bases from V and 4 bases from J, the junction contained 4 bases not matched to a gene. CDR3 length: 15 residues. The DNA for the CDR3 is TGTGCCAGCAGGCGACTAGCGGGGGAGTACAATGAGCAGTTCTTC. Its translation: CASRRLAGEYNEQFF.

This clone was picked up a small number of times. The CDR3 DNA reads TGCAGTGCTAGACTAAATCAGCCCCAGCATTTT. Encoded protein: CSARLNQPQHF. This chain links TRBV20-1 with TRBJ1-5; the D is unclear. CDR3 size: 11 residues. Trimming stripped 2 bases from V and 4 bases from J, with 3 bases between. Germline V CDR1 and CDR2: DFQATT, SNEGSKA (reference sequence).

The J gene is TRBJ2-7, the V gene TRBV7-8; unclear D gene. Germline V gene data show CDR1 as SGHVS and CDR2 as FQNEAQ. The V and J ends lost 3 bases and 3 bases respectively, with 12 bases between them. This CDR3 has 14 residues. CDR3: CASSFSGGIYEQYF. The CDR3, as DNA: TGTGCCAGCAGCTTTTCCGGCGGCATCTACGAGCAGTACTTC.

V gene TRBV28 combines with J gene TRBJ2-7; D perhaps matches TRBD1 (6 bases). CDR3 length: 16 residues. With 5 bases removed from V and 0 bases from J, the gap between germline ends came to 17 bases. Germline CDR1 MDHEN, CDR2 SYDVKM. The CDR3 DNA sequence: TGTGCCAGCAGTCCCCGTCGTCAGGGGAGCTCCTACGAGCAGTACTTC. As protein: CASSPRRQGSSYEQYF.

This chain links TRBV28 with TRBJ1-6; 7 bases map to TRBD1. Germline V gives CDR1 MDHEN, CDR2 SYDVKM. J lost 12 bases, V lost 1 base, and 12 bases had no gene match. The CDR3 has 16 residues. This CDR3 is CASSLLGGRGGRPLHF. As DNA, the CDR3 is TGTGCCAGCAGTTTATTGGGGGGGCGAGGGGGCAGACCCCTCCACTTT.

The chain carries TRBV7-2 and TRBJ1-2; 10 bases align to TRBD1. Germline values: CDR1 SGHTA, CDR2 FQGNSA. This CDR3 contains 15 residues. Losses at the gene ends were 4 bases for V and 4 bases for J; bases not matched to a gene: 6. The CDR3 is CASSSRQGASYGYTF. As DNA, the CDR3 is TGTGCCAGCAGCTCACGACAGGGGGCAAGCTATGGCTACACCTTC.

This clone was found a few times. J is TRBJ1-2 and V is TRBV7-9; a possible D gene is TRBD1 (6 bases). V shed 2 bases and J shed 4 bases, with 14 bases lying between them. This CDR3 spans 15 amino acids. Germline V gene data show CDR1 as SEHNR and CDR2 as FQNEAQ (reference sequence). For the CDR3, the DNA is TGTGCCAGCAGCTTACCCCTGGACAGTCTCTATGGCTACACCTTC. Its translation is CASSLPLDSLYGYTF.

The V gene is TRBV20-1, the J gene TRBJ2-5; the D gene could be TRBD1 or TRBD2 (5 bases each). The CDR3 is 11 residues long. V lost 6 bases to trimming and J lost 7 bases, with 12 bases between them. Germline V CDR1 and CDR2: DFQATT, SNEGSKA (reference sequence). CDR3 in amino acids: CSARDGRTQYF. CDR3 bases: TGCAGTGCCAGGGACGGCCGGACCCAGTACTTC.

The J gene is TRBJ1-1, the V gene TRBV12-5; no clear D gene. Per germline, CDR1 LGHNT and CDR2 FRNRAP. The V end was cut by 9 bases, the J end by 3 bases, with 26 bases between. This CDR3 has 17 residues. For the CDR3, the DNA is TGTGCTAGCCGTTTTTATAGGAGGGAGGGAAGCTACACTGAAGCTTTCTTT. It encodes CASRFYRREGSYTEAFF.

The genes are TRBV6-1 and TRBJ2-7; 9 nucleotides agree with TRBD1. This CDR3 has 15 amino acids. In germline, CDR1 is MNHNS, CDR2 SASEGT. After removal of 6 bases from V and 2 bases from J, the junction contained 8 bases not matched to a gene. As DNA, the CDR3 is TGTGCCAGCAGGGAACCGGGACAGGGAGCCTACGAGCAGTACTTC. It encodes CASREPGQGAYEQYF.

The chain couples TRBV4-3 to TRBJ2-3; TRBD1 matches 11 bases. The V segment lost 4 bases and the J segment 3 bases; nucleotides outside the gene matches: 3. The germline CDR1 and CDR2 sequences are LGHNA and YSLEER. There are 15 residues in the CDR3. The CDR3 sequence is CASSRGTGGTDTQYF. For the CDR3, the DNA is TGCGCCAGCAGCCGCGGGACAGGGGGTACAGATACGCAGTATTTT.

The chain carries TRBV30 and TRBJ1-2; 10 positions match TRBD1. CDR3 length: 14 amino acids. The V gene end was trimmed by 4 bases and the J gene end by 8 bases; junction bases not matched to a gene: 10. Germline V gene data show CDR1 as GTSNPN and CDR2 as SVGIG (reference sequence). This CDR3 reads CAWTPGQGTRGYTF. CDR3 nucleotide sequence: TGTGCCTGGACCCCGGGACAGGGGACGAGGGGCTACACCTTC.

This chain joins TRBV10-3 and TRBJ1-1; 9 bases map to TRBD1. The germline CDR1 and CDR2 sequences are ENHRY and SYGVKD. The CDR3 has 17 amino acids. Unmatched junction bases numbered 15, after V lost 6 bases and J lost 4 bases. Written as DNA, the CDR3 is TGTGCCATCAGCCCGGGGCTCATAGGACAGGGGCTCACTGAAGCTTTCTTT. Translation: CAISPGLIGQGLTEAFF.